The 13 T cell receptor beta chains presented below share a single source sample, sequenced in a study of T cell responses to AZD1222 COVID-19 vaccine. The assay was immunoSEQ multiplex PCR, and TCRdb's table has in-frame clones only and misses some. The sample has around 140,000 clones; about nine tenths are singletons. This material consisted of peripheral blood, taken 28 days after the second AZD1222 dose. Receptor source: an adult who received the AZD1222 COVID-19 vaccine.

The V gene is TRBV7-2, the J gene TRBJ2-1, with D possibly being TRBD2 (6 bases). Germline loops: CDR1 SGHTA, CDR2 FQGNSA. CDR3 length: 14 residues. V lost 4 bases and J 1 base, leaving 8 bases between the germline ends. In nucleotides, the CDR3 is TGTGCCAGCAGCTCGGGGAGGTCCTACAATGAGCAGTTCTTC. Translating it yields CASSSGRSYNEQFF.

The chain joins TRBV18 to TRBJ2-7; no firm D call. The germline CDR1 and CDR2 sequences are KGHSH and LQKENI. This CDR3 is built from 13 residues. Trimming removed 0 bases at V and 6 bases at J, with 9 bases between. In DNA, the CDR3 is TGTGCCAGCTCACCACCGGCTCAAGGCGAGCAGTACTTC. Translating gives CASSPPAQGEQYF. Supplemented by reference TRBV18 and TRBJ2-7, the full variable domain reads NAGVMQNPRHLVRRRGQEARLRCSPMKGHSHVYWYRQLPEEGLKFMVYLQKENIIDESGMPKERFSAEFPKEGPSILRIQQVVRGDSAAYFCASSPPAQGEQYFGPGTRLTVT.

This clone appeared once. This chain links TRBV7-9 with TRBJ1-1; perhaps TRBD1 as D (5 bases). Germline V gene lookup returns CDR1 SEHNR and CDR2 FQNEAQ (reference sequence). This CDR3 is 14 amino acids long. V lost 1 base, J lost 7 bases, and 13 bases lay in between. This CDR3 is CASSLVRLGDEAFF. In nucleotides, the CDR3 is TGTGCCAGCAGCTTAGTTAGGTTGGGGGATGAAGCTTTCTTT.

V is TRBV20-1 and J is TRBJ1-2; 10 bases fit TRBD1. With V trimmed by 3 bases and J by 7 bases, 5 bases remained unmatched. The CDR3 extends over 13 amino acids. Germline V gene data show CDR1 as DFQATT and CDR2 as SNEGSKA (reference sequence). The CDR3 DNA follows: TGCAGTGCTAGTCCCTGGGACAGGGGTGGCTACACCTTC. This translates into CSASPWDRGGYTF.

This clone was observed a handful of times. The gene calls are TRBV5-6 and TRBJ1-5; D ambiguous. Germline V gives CDR1 SGHDT, CDR2 YYEEEE. Trimming shortened V by 2 bases and J by 7 bases, and 13 bases separated the two germline ends. The CDR3 loop spans 14 amino acids. The CDR3 sequence is CASSLEGLEQPQHF. CDR3 sequence (DNA): TGTGCCAGCAGCTTAGAGGGCCTCGAGCAGCCCCAGCATTTT.

The J gene is TRBJ2-7, the V gene TRBV3-1 (or the pseudogene TRBV3-2), with D perhaps assigned TRBD1 or TRBD2 (5 bases each). Germline V gene lookup returns CDR1 LGHDT and CDR2 YNNKEL (reference sequence). V was cut by 1 base and J by 5 bases, with 9 bases left in between. This CDR3 region has 13 residues. CDR3 loop: CASSQGGTHEQYF. The DNA of the CDR3 is TGTGCCAGCAGCCAAGGGGGGACCCACGAGCAGTACTTC.

The chain employs TRBV5-1 and TRBJ1-2; tentative D call: TRBD1 (6 bases). Germline V gene data show CDR1 as SGHRS and CDR2 as YFSETQ. Trimming removed 0 bases at V and 8 bases at J, with 17 bases between. The CDR3 has 15 amino acids. DNA of the CDR3: TGCGCCAGCAGCTTGGCAGCAGGGGAGGCATTCGGCTACACCTTC. It yields the protein CASSLAAGEAFGYTF.

J is TRBJ2-7 and V is TRBV20-1, with 8 bases that match TRBD1. This CDR3 comprises 13 residues. Germline V CDR1 and CDR2: DFQATT, SNEGSKA (reference sequence). Trimming cost V 3 bases and J 0 bases; bases outside gene matches: 1. CDR3 amino acids: CSASQGASYEQYF. Written as DNA, the CDR3 is TGCAGTGCTAGTCAGGGGGCCTCCTACGAGCAGTACTTC.

The CDR3 DNA is TGTGCCAGCAGCTTTCAGCCCACTGGGGGAGGCTATGGCTACACCTTC. This codes for CASSFQPTGGGYGYTF. This sequence joins TRBV7-2 and TRBJ1-2, with D possibly TRBD1 on 5 matching bases. Trimming pared 3 bases from V and 4 bases from J, leaving 18 bases between. The germline V gene has CDR1 SGHTA and CDR2 FQGNSA. The CDR3 extends over 16 amino acids.

CDR3 sequence: CASSWTSVGRRETQYF. CDR3 in DNA: TGTGCCAGCAGCTGGACTAGCGTCGGGCGGCGGGAGACCCAGTACTTC. J is TRBJ2-5 and V is TRBV7-8, with 9 bases that match TRBD2. The CDR3 spans 16 residues. Losses at the gene ends were 4 bases for V and 5 bases for J; bases not matched to a gene: 11. Per germline, CDR1 SGHVS and CDR2 FQNEAQ.

This chain uses TRBV27 with TRBJ2-1; a possible D gene is TRBD2 (7 bases). Trimming left V 3 bases short and J 3 bases short, with 9 bases between. The CDR3 is 14 residues long. Germline V CDR1 and CDR2: MNHEY, SMNVEV (reference sequence). The CDR3 is CASSFGGLYNEQFF. The CDR3 nucleotides are TGTGCCAGCAGTTTCGGGGGGCTCTACAATGAGCAGTTCTTC.

The CDR3 DNA reads as TGTGCCAGCAGCGGTAGCAATGAGCAGTTCTTC. Translation: CASSGSNEQFF. This chain joins TRBV7-6 and TRBJ2-1; D call uncertain. This CDR3 spans 11 amino acids. The germline V gene has CDR1 SGHVS and CDR2 FNYEAQ. The V end lost 5 bases, the J end lost 6 bases, and 5 bases lay between the germline ends.

The gene calls are TRBV2 and TRBJ2-1; 8 nucleotides match TRBD2. This CDR3 contains 14 residues. V lost 4 bases and J lost 6; bases outside the gene matches: 5. Germline V lookup: CDR1 SNHLY, CDR2 FYNNEI. CDR3 coding DNA: TGTGCCAGCAGTGGAAGACTAGCGCGCAATGAGCAGTTCTTC. Its protein is CASSGRLARNEQFF.